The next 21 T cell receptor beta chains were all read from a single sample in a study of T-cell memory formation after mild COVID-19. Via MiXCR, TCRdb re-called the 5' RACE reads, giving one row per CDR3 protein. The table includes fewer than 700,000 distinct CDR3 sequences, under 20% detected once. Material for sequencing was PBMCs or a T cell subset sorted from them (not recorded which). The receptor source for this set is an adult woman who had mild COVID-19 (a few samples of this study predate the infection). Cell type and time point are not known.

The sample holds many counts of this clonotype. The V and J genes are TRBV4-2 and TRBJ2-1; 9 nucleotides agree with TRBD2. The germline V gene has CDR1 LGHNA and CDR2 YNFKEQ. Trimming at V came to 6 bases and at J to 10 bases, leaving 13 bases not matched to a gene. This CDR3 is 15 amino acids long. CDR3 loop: CASSTGSSGVREQFF. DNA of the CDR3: TGTGCCAGCAGTACAGGGTCTAGCGGGGTTCGAGAGCAGTTCTTC.

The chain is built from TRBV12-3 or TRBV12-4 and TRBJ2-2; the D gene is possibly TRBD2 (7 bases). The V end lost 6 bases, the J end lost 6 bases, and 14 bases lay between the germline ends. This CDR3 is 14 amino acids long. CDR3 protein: CASRRGRAPGELFF. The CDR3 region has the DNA TGTGCCAGCAGAAGGGGGAGGGCCCCCGGGGAGCTGTTTTTT.

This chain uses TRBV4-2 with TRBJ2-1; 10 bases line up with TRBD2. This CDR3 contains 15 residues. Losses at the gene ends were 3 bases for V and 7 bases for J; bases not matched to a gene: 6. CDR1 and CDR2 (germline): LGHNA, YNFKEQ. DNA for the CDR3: TGTGCCAGCAGCCACTCCCCGACTAGCGGGAATGAGCAGTTCTTC. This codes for CASSHSPTSGNEQFF.

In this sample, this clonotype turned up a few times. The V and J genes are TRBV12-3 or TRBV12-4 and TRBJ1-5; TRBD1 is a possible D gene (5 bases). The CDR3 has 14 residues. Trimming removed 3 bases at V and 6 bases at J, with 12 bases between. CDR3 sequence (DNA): TGTGCCAGCAGTTTTAGAGTGGGGGGTCAGCCCCAGCATTTT. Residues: CASSFRVGGQPQHF.

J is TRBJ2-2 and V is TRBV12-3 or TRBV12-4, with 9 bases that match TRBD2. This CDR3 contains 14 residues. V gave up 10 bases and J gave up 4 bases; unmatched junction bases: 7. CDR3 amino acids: CANLRGGSTGELFF. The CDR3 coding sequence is TGTGCCAATTTGCGGGGGGGCTCCACCGGGGAGCTGTTTTTT.

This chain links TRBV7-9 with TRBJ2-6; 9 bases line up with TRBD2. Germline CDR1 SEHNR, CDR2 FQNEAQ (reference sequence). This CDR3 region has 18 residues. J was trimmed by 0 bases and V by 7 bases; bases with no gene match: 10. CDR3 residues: CASISSGDLSSGANVLTF. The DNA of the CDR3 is TGTGCCAGCATTTCTAGCGGGGATTTAAGCTCTGGGGCCAACGTCCTGACTTTC.

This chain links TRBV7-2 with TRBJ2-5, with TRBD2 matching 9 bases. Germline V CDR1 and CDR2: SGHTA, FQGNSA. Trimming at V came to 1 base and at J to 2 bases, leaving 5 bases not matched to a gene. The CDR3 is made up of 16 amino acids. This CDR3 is CASSLVSGSAQETQYF. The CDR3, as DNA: TGTGCCAGCAGCTTAGTTAGCGGGAGTGCTCAAGAGACCCAGTACTTC.

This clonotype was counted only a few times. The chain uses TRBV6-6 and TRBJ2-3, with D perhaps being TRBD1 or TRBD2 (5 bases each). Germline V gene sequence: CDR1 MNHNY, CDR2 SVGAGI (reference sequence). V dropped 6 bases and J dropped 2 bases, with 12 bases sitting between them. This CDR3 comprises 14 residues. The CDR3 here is CASRSEGNTDTQYF. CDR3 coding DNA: TGTGCCAGCAGATCCGAGGGGAACACAGATACGCAGTATTTT.

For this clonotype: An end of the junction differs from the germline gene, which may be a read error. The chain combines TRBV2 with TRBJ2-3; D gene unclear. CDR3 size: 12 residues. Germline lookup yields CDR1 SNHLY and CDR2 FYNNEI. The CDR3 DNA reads TGTGCCAGCAGTGAACTCGACCCCTCGGTGGATTTT. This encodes CASSELDPSVDF.

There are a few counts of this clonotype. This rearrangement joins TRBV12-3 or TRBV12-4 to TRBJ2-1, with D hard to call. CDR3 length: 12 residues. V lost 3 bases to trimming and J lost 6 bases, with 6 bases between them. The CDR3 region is CASSFILNEQFF. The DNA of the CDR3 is TGTGCCAGCAGTTTTATCCTCAATGAGCAGTTCTTC.

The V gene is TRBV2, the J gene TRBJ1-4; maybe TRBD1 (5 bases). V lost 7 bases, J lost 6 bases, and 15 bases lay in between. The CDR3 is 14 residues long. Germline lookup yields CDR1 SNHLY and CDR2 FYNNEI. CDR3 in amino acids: CASTQGSPYEKLFF. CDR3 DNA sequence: TGTGCCAGCACCCAGGGCAGTCCATATGAAAAACTGTTTTTT.

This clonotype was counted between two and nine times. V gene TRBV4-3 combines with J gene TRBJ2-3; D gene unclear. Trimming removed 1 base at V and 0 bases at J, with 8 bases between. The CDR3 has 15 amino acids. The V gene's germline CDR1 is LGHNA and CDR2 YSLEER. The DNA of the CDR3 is TGCGCCAGCAGCCAAGTGGGGATAAGCACAGATACGCAGTATTTT. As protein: CASSQVGISTDTQYF.

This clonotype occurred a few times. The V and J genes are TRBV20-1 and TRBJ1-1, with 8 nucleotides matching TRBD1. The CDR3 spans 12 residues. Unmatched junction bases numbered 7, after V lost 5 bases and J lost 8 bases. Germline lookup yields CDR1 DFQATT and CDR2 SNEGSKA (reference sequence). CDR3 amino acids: CSARDRGSEAFF. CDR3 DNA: TGCAGTGCTCGTGACAGGGGCTCGGAAGCTTTCTTT.

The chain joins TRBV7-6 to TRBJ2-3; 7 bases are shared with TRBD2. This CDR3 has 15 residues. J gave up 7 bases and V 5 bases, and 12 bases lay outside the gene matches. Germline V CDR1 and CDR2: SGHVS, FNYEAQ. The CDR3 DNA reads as TGTGCCAGCAGCCGAGCGGGACCAGGGAGAAATACGCAGTATTTT. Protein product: CASSRAGPGRNTQYF.

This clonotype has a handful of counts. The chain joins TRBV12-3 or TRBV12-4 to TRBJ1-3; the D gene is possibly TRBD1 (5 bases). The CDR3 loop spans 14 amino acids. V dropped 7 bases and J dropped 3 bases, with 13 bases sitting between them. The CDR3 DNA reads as TGTGCCAGCAACCTAGGGACGCTTGGAAACACCATATATTTT. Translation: CASNLGTLGNTIYF.

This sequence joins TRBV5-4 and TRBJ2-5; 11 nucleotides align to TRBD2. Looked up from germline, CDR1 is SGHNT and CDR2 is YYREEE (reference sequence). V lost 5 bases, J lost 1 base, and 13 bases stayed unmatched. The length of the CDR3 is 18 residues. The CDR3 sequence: CASRLTSGNTYGQETQYF. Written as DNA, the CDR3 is TGTGCCAGCAGATTGACTAGCGGGAACACCTACGGCCAAGAGACCCAGTACTTC.

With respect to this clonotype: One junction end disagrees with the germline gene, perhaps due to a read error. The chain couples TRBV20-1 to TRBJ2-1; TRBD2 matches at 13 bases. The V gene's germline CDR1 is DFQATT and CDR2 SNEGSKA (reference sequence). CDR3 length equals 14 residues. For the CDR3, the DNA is TGCAGGGTGATGGGGACTAGCGGGGTACCATTAGGAGTCTTC. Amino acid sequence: CRVMGTSGVPLGVF.

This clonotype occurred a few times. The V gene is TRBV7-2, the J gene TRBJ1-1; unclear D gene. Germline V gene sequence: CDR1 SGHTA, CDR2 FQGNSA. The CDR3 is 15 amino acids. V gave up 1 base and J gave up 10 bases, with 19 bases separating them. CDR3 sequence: CASSLGGFAGYPAFF. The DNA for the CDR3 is TGTGCCAGCAGCTTAGGTGGTTTTGCTGGTTACCCAGCTTTCTTT.

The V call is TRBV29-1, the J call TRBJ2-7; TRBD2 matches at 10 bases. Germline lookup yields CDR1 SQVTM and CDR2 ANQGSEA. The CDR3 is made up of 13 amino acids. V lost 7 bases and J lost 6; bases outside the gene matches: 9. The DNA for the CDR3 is TGCAGCGCCGCCGGGACTAGCGTATCCGAGCAGTACTTC. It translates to CSAAGTSVSEQYF.

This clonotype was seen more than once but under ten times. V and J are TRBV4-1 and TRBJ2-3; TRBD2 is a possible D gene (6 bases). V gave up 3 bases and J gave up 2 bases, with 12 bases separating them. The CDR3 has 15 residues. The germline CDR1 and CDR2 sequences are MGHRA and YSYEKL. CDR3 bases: TGCGCCAGCAGCCACAGCGCGGGGTCCACAGATACGCAGTATTTT. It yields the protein CASSHSAGSTDTQYF.

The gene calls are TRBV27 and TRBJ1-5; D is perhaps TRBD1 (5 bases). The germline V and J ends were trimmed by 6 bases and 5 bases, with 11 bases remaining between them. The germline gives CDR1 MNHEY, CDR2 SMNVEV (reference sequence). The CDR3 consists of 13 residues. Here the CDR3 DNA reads TGTGCCAGCAGGCTTGGGGACGATCAGCCCCAGCATTTT. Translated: CASRLGDDQPQHF.